This T cell receptor beta chain is drawn from a study of T cell clones after liver transplantation (dated by TCRdb to the late 2010s). Study-wide context: ITN030ST, the source of the samples, was a randomized trial that attempted immunosuppression withdrawal within 2 years of liver transplantation. The subjects received no induction therapy and were kept on standard immunosuppression until randomization at 12-24 months post-transplant. Third party-reactive TCRbeta sequences from pre-transplant MLRs were also identified as an antigen-independent comparator for donor-reactive sequences. After a pre-transplant mixed lymphocyte reaction, TCRbeta sequencing was used to pinpoint donor-reactive T cell clones, which were subsequently tracked in post-transplant blood. Blood samples were collected pre-transplant, then pre-randomization ahead of withdrawal, and finally post-randomization once withdrawal had either been completed or failed. The studied cohort comprised 8 liver transplant recipients, 3 classified as tolerant and 5 as non-tolerant. Tolerance meant complete immunosuppression withdrawal for at least one year without liver enzymes rising beyond twice the upper limit of normal. Three of the eight recipients were HCV-positive; the others were transplanted for non-autoimmune, non-viral indications.

Looking up the germline V gene yields CDR1 SNHLY and CDR2 FYNNEI. The CDR3 measures 12 amino acids from cysteine to phenylalanine. This entry keeps only the CDR3 DNA: 36 bases, framed from base 1. V drops 6 bases and J drops 7 bases, leaving 13 bases in between. The time point label, read with the paper, signifies: pre-transplant. Unstimulated PBMCs, after thawing, were stained for CD3, CD4 and CD8 and then FACS-sorted into CD3+CD4+ and CD3+CD8+ populations. All 8 studied subjects were randomized to immunosuppression withdrawal. The Qiagen DNeasy Blood and Tissue Kit was used to isolate genomic DNA. As for this clone: The antigen this receptor binds is unknown. Base qualities are not provided; no much larger clone lies one nucleotide away.

On the study overall, not on this receptor specifically: A significant post-transplant decrease in circulating donor-reactive CD4 TCRbeta sequences was observed in most of the 8 subjects, irrespective of tolerance or HCV status. Without allograft tissue specimens, donor-reactive T cells may have migrated into the graft rather than being deleted. Low numbers of available donor cells limited the measurable donor-reactive repertoire in two subjects. The conclusions were preliminary, being limited by small, heterogeneous patient numbers and by non-standardized post-transplant time points. Donor-reactive sequences decreased more than third party-reactive sequences, which suggests partial antigen-specific deletion that was not related to withdrawal success. After accounting for repertoire turnover, donor-reactive detection was significantly reduced in 7 of 8 subjects for CD4 and 8 of 8 for CD8.

Using immunoSEQ, frozen genomic DNA was subjected to high-throughput TCRbeta CDR3 sequencing, a process that included PCR amplification, mapping, bias correction and internal controls. Per the original workflow: Only productive rearrangements were retained, with each unique TCRbeta sequence defined by its CDR3 nucleotide sequence together with its V and J gene. Donor-reactive sequences required at least 5-fold expansion in CFSE-low cells versus unstimulated pre-transplant cells and at least 0.01% frequency. Per-subject minimum frequency thresholds, based on the lowest-template unstimulated sample, ensured at least 90% detection power. Jensen-Shannon divergence between the top 1000 TCRbeta sequences post- versus pre-transplant served as the measure of repertoire turnover. Changes in detection of donor-reactive sequences were assessed with two-sided Fisher's exact tests. In TCRdb, the immuneACCESS table is reduced to in-frame sequences with V and J assigned. These tables do not hold every clone; where another copy was compared, an unresolved V gene accounts for under half, and the others remain unexplained. V and J calls and clone size are given by that table; D and trimming were obtained from the DNA. This sample holds roughly 57,000 clones; 70% to 80% were observed only once. 15% of the sample belongs to the ten largest clones.

The sample consisted of CD4+ T cells from blood, taken before liver transplant. The rearrangement combines TRBV2 with TRBJ2-7; 7 matching bases give a weak D call of TRBD2. This clonotype originated in a human donor who received a liver transplant. The CDR3 corresponds to CASRGGGREQYF. The DNA reads TGTGCCAGCAGGGGAGGGGGTAGGGAGCAGTACTTC.